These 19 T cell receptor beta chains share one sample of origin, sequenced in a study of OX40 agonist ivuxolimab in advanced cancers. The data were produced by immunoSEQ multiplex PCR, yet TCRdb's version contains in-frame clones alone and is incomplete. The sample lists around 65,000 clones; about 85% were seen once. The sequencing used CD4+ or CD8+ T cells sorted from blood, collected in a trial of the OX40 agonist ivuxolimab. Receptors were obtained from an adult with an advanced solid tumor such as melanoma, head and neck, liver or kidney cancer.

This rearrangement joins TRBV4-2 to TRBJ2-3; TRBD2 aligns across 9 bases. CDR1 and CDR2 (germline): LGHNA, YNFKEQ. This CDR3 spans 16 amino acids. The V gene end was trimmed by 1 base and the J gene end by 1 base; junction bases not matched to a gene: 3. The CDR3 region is CASSQGERGGTDTQYF. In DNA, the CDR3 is TGTGCCAGCAGCCAAGGGGAGCGGGGGGGCACAGATACGCAGTATTTT.

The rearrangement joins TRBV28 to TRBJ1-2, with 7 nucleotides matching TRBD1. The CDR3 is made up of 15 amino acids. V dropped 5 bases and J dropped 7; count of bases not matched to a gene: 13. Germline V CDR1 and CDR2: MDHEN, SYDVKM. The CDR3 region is CASSTRRPGGFGYTF. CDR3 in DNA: TGTGCCAGCAGTACTCGGCGGCCAGGGGGTTTTGGCTACACCTTC.

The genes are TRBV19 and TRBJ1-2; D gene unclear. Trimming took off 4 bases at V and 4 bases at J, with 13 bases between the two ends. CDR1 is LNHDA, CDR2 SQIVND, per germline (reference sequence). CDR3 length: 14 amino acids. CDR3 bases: TGTGCCAGTAGTAGTCCGGCGGCAATCTATGGCTACACCTTC. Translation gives CASSSPAAIYGYTF.

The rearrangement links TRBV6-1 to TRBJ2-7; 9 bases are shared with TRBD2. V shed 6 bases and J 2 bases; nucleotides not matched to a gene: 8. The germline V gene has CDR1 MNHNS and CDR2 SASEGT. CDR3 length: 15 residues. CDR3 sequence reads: CASSSAGLAAYEQYF. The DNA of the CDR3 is TGTGCCAGCAGCTCCGCGGGACTAGCTGCCTACGAGCAGTACTTC.

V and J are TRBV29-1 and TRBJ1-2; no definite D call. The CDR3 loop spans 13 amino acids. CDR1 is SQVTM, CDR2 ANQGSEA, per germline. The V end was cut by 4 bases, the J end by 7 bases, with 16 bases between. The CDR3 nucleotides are TGCAGCGTTGTAGGGCAAGGATTGAGTGGCTACACCTTC. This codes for CSVVGQGLSGYTF.

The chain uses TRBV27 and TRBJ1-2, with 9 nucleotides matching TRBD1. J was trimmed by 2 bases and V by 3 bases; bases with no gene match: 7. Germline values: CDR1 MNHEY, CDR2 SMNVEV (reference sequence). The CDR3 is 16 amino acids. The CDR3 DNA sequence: TGTGCCAGCAGTTTTTCCGGGACAGGGAAGAACTATGGCTACACCTTC. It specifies CASSFSGTGKNYGYTF.

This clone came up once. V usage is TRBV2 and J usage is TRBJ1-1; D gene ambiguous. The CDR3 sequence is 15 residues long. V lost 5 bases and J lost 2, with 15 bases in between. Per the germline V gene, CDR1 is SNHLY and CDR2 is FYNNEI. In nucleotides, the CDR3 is TGTGCCAGCAGTAAAATAGACGACGGAAACACTGAAGCTTTCTTT. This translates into CASSKIDDGNTEAFF.

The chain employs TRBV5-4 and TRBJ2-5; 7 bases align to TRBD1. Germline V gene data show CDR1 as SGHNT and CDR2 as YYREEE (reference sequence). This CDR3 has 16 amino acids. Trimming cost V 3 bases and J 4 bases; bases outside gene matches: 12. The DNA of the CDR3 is TGTGCCAGCAGCTCCCTGACAGGGAGAAAAGGAGAGACCCAGTACTTC. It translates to CASSSLTGRKGETQYF.

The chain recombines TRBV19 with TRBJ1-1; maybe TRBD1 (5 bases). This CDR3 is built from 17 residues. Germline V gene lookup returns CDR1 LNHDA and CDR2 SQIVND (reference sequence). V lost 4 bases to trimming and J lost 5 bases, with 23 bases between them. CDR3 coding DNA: TGTGCCAGTAGTACCCCCTCGGGGGGGTATGGTAGGACTGAAGCTTTCTTT. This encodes CASSTPSGGYGRTEAFF.

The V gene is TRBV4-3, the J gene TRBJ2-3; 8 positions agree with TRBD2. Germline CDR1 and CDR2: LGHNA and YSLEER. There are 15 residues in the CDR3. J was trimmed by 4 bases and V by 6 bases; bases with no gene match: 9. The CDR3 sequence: CASSPGGGGADTQYF. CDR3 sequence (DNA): TGCGCCAGCAGTCCGGGGGGGGGTGGGGCAGATACGCAGTATTTT.

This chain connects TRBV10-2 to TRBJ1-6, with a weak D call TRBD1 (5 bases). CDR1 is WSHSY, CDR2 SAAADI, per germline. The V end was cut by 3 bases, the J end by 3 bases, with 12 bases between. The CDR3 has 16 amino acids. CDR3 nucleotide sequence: TGCGCCAGCAGTGATGTTGACAGTCTCTATAATTCACCCCTCCACTTT. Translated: CASSDVDSLYNSPLHF.

This chain's CDR3 is CASSPRLAGGRGYQETQYF. CDR3 nucleotides: TGCGCCAGCAGCCCCCGACTAGCGGGGGGCCGGGGGTACCAAGAGACCCAGTACTTC. The chain combines TRBV5-1 with TRBJ2-5; TRBD2 agrees at 13 bases. V lost 4 bases to trimming and J lost 0 bases; unmatched junction nucleotides: 12. Germline V lookup: CDR1 SGHRS, CDR2 YFSETQ. The CDR3 spans 19 residues.

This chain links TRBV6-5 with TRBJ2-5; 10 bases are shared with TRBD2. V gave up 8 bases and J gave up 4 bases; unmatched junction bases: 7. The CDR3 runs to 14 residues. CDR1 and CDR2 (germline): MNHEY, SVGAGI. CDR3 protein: CASRRASGGETQYF. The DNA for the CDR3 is TGTGCCAGCCGTCGGGCTAGCGGGGGAGAGACCCAGTACTTC.

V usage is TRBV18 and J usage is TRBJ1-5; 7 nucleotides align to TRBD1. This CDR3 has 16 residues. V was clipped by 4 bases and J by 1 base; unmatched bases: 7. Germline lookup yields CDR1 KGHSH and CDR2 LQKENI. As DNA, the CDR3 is TGTGCCAGCTCACAAACGACAGGGCTGAGCAATCAGCCCCAGCATTTT. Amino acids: CASSQTTGLSNQPQHF.

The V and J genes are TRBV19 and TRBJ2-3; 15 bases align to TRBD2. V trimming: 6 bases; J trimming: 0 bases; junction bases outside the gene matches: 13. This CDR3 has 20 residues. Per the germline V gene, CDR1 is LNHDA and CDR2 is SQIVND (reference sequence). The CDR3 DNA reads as TGTGCCAGTAGCCTCGCACCGGGACTAGCGGGGGGATCTAGCACAGATACGCAGTATTTT. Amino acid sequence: CASSLAPGLAGGSSTDTQYF.

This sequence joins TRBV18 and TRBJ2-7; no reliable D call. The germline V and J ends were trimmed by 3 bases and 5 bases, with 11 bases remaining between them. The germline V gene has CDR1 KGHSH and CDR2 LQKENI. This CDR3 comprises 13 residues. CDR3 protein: CASSPSPGHEQYF. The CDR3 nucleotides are TGTGCCAGCTCACCTTCCCCGGGCCACGAGCAGTACTTC. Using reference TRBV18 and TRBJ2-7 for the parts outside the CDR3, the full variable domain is NAGVMQNPRHLVRRRGQEARLRCSPMKGHSHVYWYRQLPEEGLKFMVYLQKENIIDESGMPKERFSAEFPKEGPSILRIQQVVRGDSAAYFCASSPSPGHEQYFGPGTRLTVT.

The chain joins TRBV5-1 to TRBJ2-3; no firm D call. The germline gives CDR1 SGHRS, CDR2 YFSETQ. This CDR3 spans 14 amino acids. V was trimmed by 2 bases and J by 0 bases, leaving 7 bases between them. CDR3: CASSLHLSTDTQYF. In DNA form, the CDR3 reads TGCGCCAGCAGCTTACACTTGAGCACAGATACGCAGTATTTT.

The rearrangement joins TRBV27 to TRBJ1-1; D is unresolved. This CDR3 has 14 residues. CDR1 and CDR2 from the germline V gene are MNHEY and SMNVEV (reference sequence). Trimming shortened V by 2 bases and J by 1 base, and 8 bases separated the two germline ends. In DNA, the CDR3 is TGTGCCAGCAGTTTAACATGGACGAACACTGAAGCTTTCTTT. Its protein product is CASSLTWTNTEAFF.

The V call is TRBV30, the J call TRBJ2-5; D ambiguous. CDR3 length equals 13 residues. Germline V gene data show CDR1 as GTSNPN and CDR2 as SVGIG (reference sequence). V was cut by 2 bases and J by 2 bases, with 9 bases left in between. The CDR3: CAWSTHQQETQYF. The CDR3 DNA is TGTGCCTGGAGTACCCACCAACAAGAGACCCAGTACTTC.